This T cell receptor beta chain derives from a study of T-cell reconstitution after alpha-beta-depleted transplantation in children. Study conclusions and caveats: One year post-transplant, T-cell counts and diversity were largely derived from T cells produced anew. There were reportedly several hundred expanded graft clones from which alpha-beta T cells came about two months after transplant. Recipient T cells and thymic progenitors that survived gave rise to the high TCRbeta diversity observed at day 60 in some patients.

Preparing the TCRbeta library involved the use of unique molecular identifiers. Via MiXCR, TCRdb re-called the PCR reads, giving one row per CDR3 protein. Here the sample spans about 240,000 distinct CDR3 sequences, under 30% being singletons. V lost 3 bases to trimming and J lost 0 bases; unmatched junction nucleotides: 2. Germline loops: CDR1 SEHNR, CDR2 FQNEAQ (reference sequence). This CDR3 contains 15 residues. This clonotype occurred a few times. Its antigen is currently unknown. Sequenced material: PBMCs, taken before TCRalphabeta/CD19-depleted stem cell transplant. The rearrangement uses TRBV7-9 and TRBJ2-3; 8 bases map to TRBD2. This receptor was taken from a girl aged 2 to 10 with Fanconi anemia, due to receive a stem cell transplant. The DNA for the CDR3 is TGTGCCAGCAGCTTCGGCGGGGGGAGCACAGATACGCAGTATTTT. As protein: CASSFGGGSTDTQYF.